The 14 T cell receptor beta chains below all came from one sample that was sequenced in a study of shared clonotypes between healthy human individuals (dated by TCRdb to 2018 to 2020). Library construction relied on the immunoSEQ multiplex PCR assay. The source is immuneACCESS, and TCRdb retained only in-frame sequences with V and J called. Part of the clones is not carried over; for the studies checked, unresolved V genes explain less than half of this, and the remainder is unexplained. This sample comprises 800,000 to 1,200,000 clones, about 80% of them detected only once. Of the sample, roughly 0.56% falls within the top ten clones. The sample comprised memory CD4+ T cells from PBMCs. According to the study, the label for this sample's cell subset or site signals: CD45RA-negative fraction. The receptors originated from a man aged 18-30 years in good health. Some clones in this sample may be carry-over from other donors' samples.

Only a few counts were recorded for this clone. The rearrangement joins TRBV5-6 to TRBJ1-1; D is unresolved. There are 13 residues in the CDR3. The germline gives CDR1 SGHDT, CDR2 YYEEEE. Trimming removed 2 bases at V and 2 bases at J, with 7 bases between. CDR3 in DNA: TGTGCCAGCAGCTTAGGTCCAAACACTGAAGCTTTCTTT. Protein: CASSLGPNTEAFF.

V is TRBV28 and J is TRBJ1-1; the match to TRBD1 covers 11 bases. Germline CDR1 reads MDHEN; CDR2 reads SYDVKM. The CDR3 sequence is 16 residues long. Losses at the gene ends were 8 bases for V and 5 bases for J; bases not matched to a gene: 13. The CDR3 DNA reads as TGTGCCAGCTCAGGACAGGGGGCATGGAGAGGGACTGAAGCTTTCTTT. Encoded protein: CASSGQGAWRGTEAFF.

This clone showed up just once. Other DNA sequences in the sample encode the same CDR3. CDR3 DNA: TGTGCCAGCTCACCACCCTCGGGACTCTCGTACCAAGAGACCCAGTACTTC. Its translation: CASSPPSGLSYQETQYF. The rearrangement joins TRBV18 to TRBJ2-5; D might be TRBD2 (6 bases). CDR1 KGHSH and CDR2 LQKENI come from the germline V gene. The CDR3 covers 17 residues. The germline V and J ends were trimmed by 0 bases and 0 bases, with 14 bases remaining between them.

This clone was found many times. This chain links TRBV28 with TRBJ1-4; TRBD1 might be the D (6 bases). There are 15 residues in the CDR3. V was pared by 5 bases and J by 8 bases, with 18 bases between. The germline gives CDR1 MDHEN, CDR2 SYDVKM. The CDR3 DNA is TGTGCCAGCAGTCGCTACAGGGAGGGGGAGGAAAAACTGTTTTTT. Protein product: CASSRYREGEEKLFF. The full variable domain, with the rest looked up from reference TRBV28 and TRBJ1-4, is DVKVTQSSRYLVKRTGEKVFLECVQDMDHENMFWYRQDPGLGLRLIYFSYDVKMKEKGDIPEGYSVSREKKERFSLILESASTNQTSMYLCASSRYREGEEKLFFGSGTQLSVL.

The chain uses TRBV19 and TRBJ1-2; D is undetermined. V lost 3 bases and J lost 4, with 12 bases in between. The CDR3 is 14 residues long. Germline V gene data show CDR1 as LNHDA and CDR2 as SQIVND (reference sequence). CDR3 DNA sequence: TGTGCCAGTAGTATTGCGGGCAGGTCCTATGGCTACACCTTC. Translation: CASSIAGRSYGYTF.

The rearrangement links TRBV2 to TRBJ2-6; no definite D call. This CDR3 has 13 residues. Trimming took off 6 bases at V and 0 bases at J, with 3 bases between the two ends. The germline V gene has CDR1 SNHLY and CDR2 FYNNEI. In DNA, the CDR3 is TGTGCCAGCAGAAGCTCTGGGGCCAACGTCCTGACTTTC. As protein: CASRSSGANVLTF.

This chain connects TRBV4-3 to TRBJ2-3; maybe TRBD1 (6 bases). Germline V CDR1 and CDR2: LGHNA, YSLEER. V shed 6 bases and J shed 2 bases, with 12 bases lying between them. The CDR3 is 14 residues long. CDR3 coding DNA: TGCGCCAGCAGTCTGGGGGCGGCCACAGATACGCAGTATTTT. Residues: CASSLGAATDTQYF.

This chain uses TRBV5-1 with TRBJ1-4; weak D call: TRBD1 (6 bases). The CDR3 contains 15 residues. Trimming stripped 8 bases from V and 7 bases from J, with 21 bases between. Germline V gene data show CDR1 as SGHRS and CDR2 as YFSETQ. The CDR3 DNA reads as TGCGCCAGTCAGCAGAAGGGGGGGCTCGGTGAAAAACTGTTTTTT. It codes for CASQQKGGLGEKLFF. The complete variable domain, with remaining parts taken from reference TRBV5-1 and TRBJ1-4, reads KAGVTQTPRYLIKTRGQQVTLSCSPISGHRSVSWYQQTPGQGLQFLFEYFSETQRNKGNFPGRFSGRQFSNSRSEMNVSTLELGDSALYLCASQQKGGLGEKLFFGSGTQLSVL.

The rearrangement uses TRBV27 and TRBJ1-5; 9 bases fit TRBD1. Germline V gene lookup returns CDR1 MNHEY and CDR2 SMNVEV (reference sequence). The CDR3 runs 14 residues. V lost 6 bases and J lost 13; bases outside the gene matches: 13. The CDR3 nucleotides read TGTGCCAGCAGCCCGGGACAGGGTTCGCGGGCTCAGCATTTT. It yields the protein CASSPGQGSRAQHF.

This clone appeared many times. The chain employs TRBV7-3 and TRBJ2-5, with D perhaps TRBD2 (6 bases). From germline, CDR1 is SGHTA and CDR2 FQGTGA. The CDR3 covers 15 residues. V lost 5 bases and J 5 bases, leaving 18 bases between the germline ends. CDR3 coding DNA: TGTGCCAGCAGCCGGGGGTCAGGAGGGTCTGAGACCCAGTACTTC. As protein: CASSRGSGGSETQYF.

V usage is TRBV5-1 and J usage is TRBJ2-5, with a possible D match to TRBD2 (6 bases). The CDR3 runs to 16 residues. V shed 3 bases and J shed 5 bases, with 20 bases lying between them. Germline assignment: CDR1 SGHRS and CDR2 YFSETQ. The CDR3 DNA reads TGCGCCAGCAGCTCCCAACCGGGACCAGGAGGGGAGACCCAGTACTTC. As protein: CASSSQPGPGGETQYF.

CDR3: CASSEAGGDTEAFF. CDR3 coding DNA: TGTGCCAGCAGTGAAGCGGGGGGAGACACTGAAGCTTTCTTT. The chain links TRBV6-1 to TRBJ1-1; a possible D gene is TRBD1 (5 bases). Germline V lookup: CDR1 MNHNS, CDR2 SASEGT. The CDR3 is made up of 14 amino acids. Deletions cut 0 bases from V and 3 bases from J, with 8 bases between.

V is TRBV7-2 and J is TRBJ2-1; 14 bases are a match to TRBD2. V dropped 1 base and J dropped 9; count of bases not matched to a gene: 2. This CDR3 contains 15 residues. CDR1 is SGHTA and CDR2 is FQGNSA in the germline V gene. This CDR3 is CASSLGTSGRLEQFF. CDR3 bases: TGTGCCAGCAGCTTAGGGACTAGCGGGAGGCTTGAGCAGTTCTTC.

A few counts support this clone. This rearrangement joins TRBV18 to TRBJ1-3, with D perhaps TRBD1 (6 bases). The V and J ends lost 1 base and 2 bases respectively, with 18 bases between them. This CDR3 has 18 residues. The germline V gene has CDR1 KGHSH and CDR2 LQKENI. As DNA, the CDR3 is TGTGCCAGCTCACCACTTAGCACTTTACAGGGTGCTGGAAACACCATATATTTT. It codes for CASSPLSTLQGAGNTIYF.